Below, 4 T cell receptor beta chains from the same sample are listed, as sequenced in a study of OX40 agonist ivuxolimab in advanced cancers. TCRdb's table, derived via immunoSEQ multiplex PCR, lists solely in-frame clones and lacks some. Of tens of thousands of clones listed, 75% to 90% were seen once; the top ten hold roughly 0.56%. Sample: CD4+ or CD8+ T cells sorted from blood, taken in a trial of the OX40 agonist ivuxolimab. All receptors derive from an adult with an advanced solid tumor such as melanoma, head and neck, liver or kidney cancer.

The rearrangement uses TRBV7-3 and TRBJ2-7; 9 positions agree with TRBD1. The V gene end was trimmed by 4 bases and the J gene end by 5 bases; junction bases not matched to a gene: 9. The CDR3 spans 15 residues. Germline-derived CDR1 and CDR2 are SGHTA and FQGTGA. This chain's CDR3 is CASSSYRGRRHEQYF. The CDR3 DNA sequence: TGTGCCAGCAGCTCGTACAGGGGGCGCCGACACGAGCAGTACTTC.

The chain uses TRBV10-2 and TRBJ1-5; TRBD1 is a possible D gene (5 bases). Trimming took 3 bases from V and 2 from J, leaving 8 bases between them. Germline CDR1 reads WSHSY; CDR2 reads SAAADI. The CDR3 length is 14 residues. CDR3 region: CASSDGGGNQPQHF. CDR3 DNA sequence: TGCGCCAGCAGTGATGGGGGTGGCAATCAGCCCCAGCATTTT.

The chain is built from TRBV7-3 and TRBJ2-7; D might be TRBD1 (5 bases). The CDR3 runs 13 residues. Germline CDR1 SGHTA, CDR2 FQGTGA. V gave up 5 bases and J gave up 3 bases, with 11 bases separating them. The CDR3 loop reads CASSPRVLYEQYF. CDR3 DNA sequence: TGTGCCAGCAGCCCCAGGGTCCTCTACGAGCAGTACTTC.

A single count supports this clone. The genes are TRBV27 and TRBJ2-1; unclear D gene. CDR1 MNHEY and CDR2 SMNVEV come from the germline V gene (reference sequence). This CDR3 comprises 14 residues. Trimming took 2 bases from V and 7 from J, leaving 12 bases between them. The CDR3 nucleotides are TGTGCCAGCAGTTTAGCCGGTCTTGGGAATGAGCAGTTCTTC. It translates to CASSLAGLGNEQFF.